This passage covers 26 T cell receptor beta chains from one sample sequenced in a study of post-analysis software for immune sequencing data. Study-wide points: Patients carried a handful of TRBV segments more frequently than controls did, and TRBV5-6, TRBV5-1 and TRBV20-1 were among them.

The antigens these receptors bind are not known. Prepared libraries of TCR beta cDNA carried unique molecular identifiers. TCRdb processed the PCR reads anew with MiXCR; each CDR3 protein has one entry. This table holds hundreds of thousands of distinct CDR3 sequences, 30% found once. Material: blood. These receptors were taken from a girl between 5 and 17 years old with multiple sclerosis.

V is TRBV27 and J is TRBJ1-2; D gene ambiguous. V lost 6 bases and J 4 bases, leaving 12 bases between the germline ends. Germline CDR1 is MNHEY and CDR2 is SMNVEV (reference sequence). The CDR3 extends over 13 amino acids. The DNA for the CDR3 is TGTGCCAGCAGACCCACGGCGTTCTATGGCTACACCTTC. Its protein is CASRPTAFYGYTF.

There are many counts of this clonotype. CDR3 DNA: TGTGCCAGCAGCCAAGTTGCTAACTCCTACGAGCAGTACTTC. This gives the protein CASSQVANSYEQYF. This chain joins TRBV3-1 and TRBJ2-7; D not certain. Germline values: CDR1 LGHDT, CDR2 YNNKEL (reference sequence). CDR3 length: 14 residues. V lost 1 base, J lost 0 bases, and 7 bases lay in between.

This clonotype has more than one count but fewer than ten. The chain joins TRBV5-1 to TRBJ2-5; tentatively, D is TRBD1 (6 bases). The V and J ends lost 2 bases and 11 bases respectively, with 22 bases between them. Per the germline V gene, CDR1 is SGHRS and CDR2 is YFSETQ. The CDR3 runs to 15 residues. The CDR3 DNA sequence: TGCGCCAGCAGCTTCAGGGGATCTAAAAGCTACGTGCAGTACTTC. It encodes CASSFRGSKSYVQYF.

The CDR3 spells CSAALAGVDNEQFF. The CDR3 DNA reads TGCAGTGCAGCACTAGCGGGGGTAGACAATGAGCAGTTCTTC. V is TRBV20-1 and J is TRBJ2-1; 11 positions match TRBD2. CDR1 and CDR2 (germline): DFQATT, SNEGSKA (reference sequence). The CDR3 covers 14 residues. J gave up 5 bases and V 6 bases, and 6 bases lay outside the gene matches.

This clonotype showed up just a few times. The chain combines TRBV5-1 with TRBJ1-6; TRBD1 matches at 9 bases. CDR1 SGHRS and CDR2 YFSETQ come from the germline V gene. CDR3 length equals 15 residues. Trimming at V came to 4 bases and at J to 6 bases, leaving 5 bases not matched to a gene. CDR3 protein: CASSPGQGFNSPLHF. The CDR3 nucleotides are TGCGCCAGCAGCCCAGGACAGGGGTTTAATTCACCCCTCCACTTT.

This clonotype was counted a few times. V and J are TRBV5-1 and TRBJ2-5; perhaps D is TRBD1 or TRBD2 (6 bases each). The J call may be incorrect, as the DNA end agrees better with TRBJ2-7. Germline V CDR1 and CDR2: SGHRS, YFSETQ. The CDR3 has 14 amino acids. The CDR3 DNA is TGCGCCAGCAGCTTAACAGGGTTAGCGGCCGAGCAGTACTTC. This gives the protein CASSLTGLAAEQYF.

This clonotype has more than one count but fewer than ten. The rearrangement joins TRBV12-3 or TRBV12-4 to TRBJ2-1, with TRBD2 identical over 12 bases. After removal of 6 bases from V and 1 base from J, the junction contained 10 bases not matched to a gene. The CDR3 contains 18 residues. CDR3 amino acids: CASRGLAGLQVSYNEQFF. In DNA, the CDR3 is TGTGCCAGCAGAGGACTAGCGGGATTGCAAGTGTCCTACAATGAGCAGTTCTTC.

This clonotype was observed at least ten times. The rearrangement links TRBV4-3 to TRBJ2-7; no definite D call. Germline V gene data show CDR1 as LGHNA and CDR2 as YSLEER. The CDR3 loop spans 14 amino acids. V lost 1 base and J 3 bases, leaving 10 bases between the germline ends. CDR3 sequence: CASSQGKGNYEQYF. The CDR3 DNA reads TGCGCCAGCAGCCAAGGGAAAGGGAACTACGAGCAGTACTTC.

Worth noting for this clonotype: A read error may produce the germline difference seen at one junction end. The chain is built from TRBV20-1 and TRBJ1-2; D unresolved. Germline CDR1 reads DFQATT; CDR2 reads SNEGSKA (reference sequence). The CDR3 contains 15 residues. CDR3 coding DNA: TGCAGTGCTAGAGATCAGGCAGCAACTAACAATGGCTACACCTTC. Protein sequence: CSARDQAATNNGYTF.

This clonotype was recorded a few times. The genes are TRBV10-3 and TRBJ1-2, with unresolved D. V shed 6 bases and J shed 4 bases, with 15 bases lying between them. The germline V gene has CDR1 ENHRY and CDR2 SYGVKD. The CDR3 totals 14 residues. The CDR3 coding sequence is TGTGCCATCAGGACCCATGGGGAGGCCTATGGCTACACCTTC. This codes for CAIRTHGEAYGYTF.

The chain links TRBV12-3 or TRBV12-4 to TRBJ2-7; D could derive from TRBD1 or TRBD2 (5 bases each). The CDR3 is made up of 17 amino acids. V was pared by 6 bases and J by 0 bases, with 21 bases between. CDR3 protein: CASSSTGRLTSSYEQYF. As DNA, the CDR3 is TGTGCCAGCAGCTCCACGGGGCGACTAACCAGCTCCTACGAGCAGTACTTC.

This chain connects TRBV7-9 to TRBJ2-1; no clear D. The CDR3 length is 13 residues. Trimming took off 5 bases at V and 7 bases at J, with 12 bases between the two ends. Germline V gene lookup returns CDR1 SEHNR and CDR2 FQNEAQ (reference sequence). CDR3 residues: CASSPDETNEQFF. The CDR3 bases are TGTGCCAGCAGCCCGGACGAGACAAATGAGCAGTTCTTC. Full variable domain (remainder filled in from reference TRBV7-9 and TRBJ2-1): DTGVSQNPRHKITKRGQNVTFRCDPISEHNRLYWYRQTLGQGPEFLTYFQNEAQLEKSRLLSDRFSAERPKGSFSTLEIQRTEQGDSAMYLCASSPDETNEQFFGPGTRLTVL.

This clonotype was found a few times. This rearrangement joins TRBV10-3 to TRBJ2-1; 7 bases agree with TRBD2. Unmatched junction bases numbered 7, after V lost 8 bases and J lost 6 bases. CDR3 size: 13 residues. Per the germline V gene, CDR1 is ENHRY and CDR2 is SYGVKD. This CDR3 is CAIPNLAANEQFF. The CDR3 bases are TGTGCCATCCCCAATCTAGCGGCCAATGAGCAGTTCTTC.

This clonotype was counted a few times. V gene TRBV29-1 combines with J gene TRBJ2-3; the D gene is possibly TRBD2 (5 bases). The germline V gene has CDR1 SQVTM and CDR2 ANQGSEA. This CDR3 has 15 amino acids. The V end lost 2 bases, the J end lost 7 bases, and 19 bases lay between the germline ends. CDR3 bases: TGCAGCGTTGAACCCTTTAGCCCGACGGGAAATACGCAGTATTTT. It encodes CSVEPFSPTGNTQYF.

V gene TRBV6-2 or TRBV6-3 combines with J gene TRBJ1-5; D remains ambiguous. V was cut by 4 bases and J by 5 bases, with 9 bases left in between. The germline V gene encodes CDR1 MNHEY and CDR2 SVGEGT. The CDR3 runs to 13 residues. The CDR3 bases are TGTGCCAGCAGTTCCCGGGCCGATCAGCCCCAGCATTTT. Its protein product is CASSSRADQPQHF.

This clonotype was picked up a small number of times. The J gene is TRBJ1-2, the V gene TRBV4-3; no clear D. CDR1 and CDR2 (germline): LGHNA, YSLEER. V was cut by 0 bases and J by 7 bases, with 18 bases left in between. This CDR3 spans 16 amino acids. The CDR3 reads CASSQEPARPSRGYTF. DNA for the CDR3: TGCGCCAGCAGCCAAGAACCGGCACGCCCGTCTCGTGGCTACACCTTC.

On this clonotype: The limits of the CDR3 on the DNA are not certain, so only TCRdb's listed CDR3 is given. The genes are TRBV9 and TRBJ2-7; the table calls TRBD1, which could not be checked here. Germline lookup yields CDR1 SGDLS and CDR2 YYNGEE. 14 amino acids form the CDR3, both terminal residues included. The CDR3 sequence is CASSVGTGSYERYF.

This clonotype occurred a few times. This chain joins TRBV18 and TRBJ2-1; D may be TRBD1 (5 bases). This CDR3 contains 16 residues. Germline-derived CDR1 and CDR2 are KGHSH and LQKENI. V gave up 0 bases and J gave up 0 bases, with 9 bases separating them. CDR3 region: CASSPPYRSSYNEQFF. CDR3 bases: TGTGCCAGCTCACCACCATACAGGAGCTCCTACAATGAGCAGTTCTTC.

This sequence joins TRBV5-1 and TRBJ1-1, with D possibly matching TRBD1 (6 bases). The CDR3 contains 15 residues. Per germline, CDR1 SGHRS and CDR2 YFSETQ. Trimming left V 1 base short and J 2 bases short, with 12 bases between. The CDR3 region is CASSLYGRGNTEAFF. As DNA, the CDR3 is TGCGCCAGCAGCTTGTATGGCAGGGGAAACACTGAAGCTTTCTTT.

This clonotype came up a few times. The V gene is TRBV11-2, the J gene TRBJ2-4, with 8 bases identical to TRBD1. V dropped 2 bases and J dropped 6; count of bases not matched to a gene: 9. This CDR3 is 16 amino acids long. Germline loops: CDR1 SGHAT, CDR2 FQNNGV. CDR3 nucleotides: TGTGCCAGCAGCTTATTACAGGGGGGCGAGGGAAACATTCAGTACTTC. Its protein is CASSLLQGGEGNIQYF.

A remark on this clonotype: The germline gene is not matched at one end of the junction; a read error may be the cause. The chain has TRBV6-2 or TRBV6-3 and TRBJ2-5; D might be TRBD2 (6 bases). The J call may be faulty, since TRBJ2-7 better matches the DNA end. The germline V gene encodes CDR1 MNHEY and CDR2 SVGEGT. The CDR3 runs 18 residues. The CDR3 region has the DNA TGTGCCGGCAGCTTCGGGGCGTTTGGTAGCGGCCTTTCTTACGAGCAGTACTTC. Translated, it gives CAGSFGAFGSGLSYEQYF.

The rearrangement joins TRBV5-6 to TRBJ2-1, with 7 bases fitting TRBD2. The J segment lost 5 bases and the V segment lost 4 bases, leaving 9 bases of the junction unmatched. Germline V gives CDR1 SGHDT, CDR2 YYEEEE. The CDR3 spans 15 residues. The CDR3 reads CASSPGGDWDNEQFF. CDR3 sequence (DNA): TGTGCCAGCAGCCCGGGGGGAGACTGGGACAATGAGCAGTTCTTC.

The table lists this clonotype with many counts. The CDR3 DNA follows: TGCAGTGCTAGAGGCCACCTCACTAGCGGTACCTACAATGAGCAGTTCTTC. Encoded protein: CSARGHLTSGTYNEQFF. The chain employs TRBV20-1 and TRBJ2-1; 8 bases match TRBD2. Germline CDR1 reads DFQATT; CDR2 reads SNEGSKA (reference sequence). Germline trimming cut 1 base from V and 2 bases from J; bases unmatched to any gene: 10. The CDR3 is 17 amino acids.

V and J are TRBV27 and TRBJ2-7; D remains ambiguous. The CDR3 is made up of 14 amino acids. Germline lookup yields CDR1 MNHEY and CDR2 SMNVEV (reference sequence). The V end was cut by 3 bases, the J end by 1 base, with 10 bases between. The CDR3 sequence is CASSFGKTSYEQYF. As DNA, the CDR3 is TGTGCCAGCAGTTTTGGGAAGACTTCCTACGAGCAGTACTTC.

The rearrangement links TRBV29-1 to TRBJ2-1, with D maybe TRBD2 (6 bases). The CDR3 covers 12 residues. V was shortened by 8 bases and J by 5 bases, with 13 bases between the two germline ends. CDR1 is SQVTM and CDR2 is ANQGSEA in the germline V gene. The CDR3 coding sequence is TGCAGCCCGCGGGGACCTGACAATGAGCAGTTCTTC. Encoded protein: CSPRGPDNEQFF.

This clonotype appeared a few times. V usage is TRBV11-3 and J usage is TRBJ1-2; D unclear. The germline V gene encodes CDR1 SGHNT and CDR2 YENEEA. This CDR3 contains 10 residues. Deletions cut 2 bases from V and 10 bases from J, with 5 bases between. The CDR3 spells CASSLSDYTF. Written as DNA, the CDR3 is TGTGCCAGCAGCTTAAGTGACTACACCTTC. The whole variable domain, remainder taken from reference TRBV11-3 and TRBJ1-2, is EAGVVQSPRYKIIEKKQPVAFWCNPISGHNTLYWYLQNLGQGPELLIRYENEEAVDDSQLPKDRFSAERLKGVDSTLKIQPAELGDSAVYLCASSLSDYTFGSGTRLTVV.